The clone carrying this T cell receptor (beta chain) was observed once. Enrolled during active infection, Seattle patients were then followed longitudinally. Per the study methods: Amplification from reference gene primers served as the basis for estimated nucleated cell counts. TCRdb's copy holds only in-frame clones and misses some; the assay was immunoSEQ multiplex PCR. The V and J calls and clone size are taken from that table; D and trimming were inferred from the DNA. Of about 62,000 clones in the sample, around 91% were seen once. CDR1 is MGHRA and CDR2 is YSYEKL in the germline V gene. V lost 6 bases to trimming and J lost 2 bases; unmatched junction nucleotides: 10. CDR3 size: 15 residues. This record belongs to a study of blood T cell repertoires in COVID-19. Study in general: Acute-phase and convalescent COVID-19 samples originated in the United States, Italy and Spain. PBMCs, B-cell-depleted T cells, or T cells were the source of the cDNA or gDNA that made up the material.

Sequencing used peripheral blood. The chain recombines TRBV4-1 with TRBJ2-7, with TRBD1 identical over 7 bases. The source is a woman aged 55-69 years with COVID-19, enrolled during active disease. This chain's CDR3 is CASSAKGAQAYEQYF. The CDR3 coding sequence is TGCGCCAGCAGTGCTAAGGGGGCTCAAGCCTACGAGCAGTACTTC.